A selection of T cell receptor beta chains follows, all from one sample in a study of blood T cell repertoires in COVID-19. The method was immunoSEQ multiplex PCR; TCRdb's version includes in-frame clones alone and lacks a portion of them. The sample records about 74,000 clones, 84% being singletons. The sequenced sample was peripheral blood. These receptors were collected from a man between 65 and 79 years old with acute or convalescent COVID-19. The CDR3 runs from the conserved cysteine through the conserved F or W. Each record gives: J gene, D gene, V gene, clone size, CDR3 DNA, CDR3 protein. The D gene is left open where the match is weak. Size is stated for part of the rows, as once, few or many counts, or as a class when the clone is expanded.

TRBJ2-1,-,TRBV10-1,-,TGCGCCAGCAGTGAGCCCCCGCTAGTCAATGAGCAGTTCTTC,CASSEPPLVNEQFF
TRBJ2-3,-,TRBV5-4,-,TGTGCCAGCAGCTTGGCCTACACAGATACGCAGTATTTT,CASSLAYTDTQYF
TRBJ2-7,TRBD2,TRBV7-6,-,TGTGCCAGCAGCCAACTAGCGGGAGTGCCCTACGAGCAGTACTTC,CASSQLAGVPYEQYF
TRBJ1-5,TRBD1,TRBV19,-,TGTGCCAGTAGTATTGAAGGGGGACAGGGGGCTGCGAGCAATCAGCCCCAGCATTTT,CASSIEGGQGAASNQPQHF
TRBJ1-5,-,TRBV5-5,-,TGTGCCAGCAGCCAGCAGGGTTATAGCAATCAGCCCCAGCATTTT,CASSQQGYSNQPQHF
TRBJ2-1,TRBD2,TRBV14,-,TGTGCCAGCAGCTCCTCGACTAGCGGGGTGTTCTACAATGAGCAGTTCTTC,CASSSSTSGVFYNEQFF
TRBJ1-1,TRBD1,TRBV6-5,-,TGTGCCAGCAATCTCGACAGGGTTCAAGCTTTCTTT,CASNLDRVQAFF
TRBJ2-1,TRBD2,TRBV19,-,TGTGCCAGTAGTGTGACTAGCGGGAGGGCCGTGGAGCAGTTCTTC,CASSVTSGRAVEQFF
TRBJ1-2,-,TRBV10-1,few,TGCGCCAGCAGTGATGGCGTGGGGGGTGGCTACACCTTC,CASSDGVGGGYTF
TRBJ2-1,TRBD1,TRBV18,-,TGTGCCAGCTCACGATCCCGACAGGGAGCCCACAATGAGCAGTTCTTC,CASSRSRQGAHNEQFF
TRBJ2-3,TRBD2,TRBV6-1,-,TGTGCCAGCAGTGGGGTGCGGCGGGAGGGTAGCACAGATACGCAGTATTTT,CASSGVRREGSTDTQYF
TRBJ1-2,-,TRBV7-9,-,TGTGCCAGCAGCGAGTCGGATGGCTACACCTTC,CASSESDGYTF
TRBJ1-5,-,TRBV19,few,TGTGCCAGTAGTATAGAACTGAATAGCAATCAGCCCCAGCATTTT,CASSIELNSNQPQHF
TRBJ2-5,-,TRBV27,-,TGTGCCAGCAGTTTGGTCAGGGGTCAGACCCAGTACTTC,CASSLVRGQTQYF
TRBJ2-1,TRBD1,TRBV29-1,-,TGCAGCACGCTCATAGGACAGGTCTACAATGAGCAGTTCTTC,CSTLIGQVYNEQFF
TRBJ1-6,TRBD1,TRBV30,-,TGTGCCTGGAGTGTAAGGGGGCAGCCGAATTCACCCCTCCACTTT,CAWSVRGQPNSPLHF
TRBJ1-4,-,TRBV9,many,TGTGCCAGCAGCGTAGGGCAGGGTGGTGAAAAACTGTTTTTT,CASSVGQGGEKLFF
TRBJ2-7,-,TRBV18,-,TGTGCCAGCTCACCTTATAATCAGGCTTCCTACGAGCAGTACTTC,CASSPYNQASYEQYF
TRBJ2-3,TRBD2,TRBV5-1,-,TGCGCCAGCAGCCCGGGACTAGCGGCCCGAGCAGATACGCAGTATTTT,CASSPGLAARADTQYF
TRBJ2-5,-,TRBV2,once,TGTGCCAGTCGACAGGGAGGAGAGACCCAGTACTTC,CASRQGGETQYF
TRBJ2-5,TRBD2,TRBV5-4,-,TGTGCCAGCGGGCTAGCGGGAGGGGGCCAAGAGACCCAGTACTTC,CASGLAGGGQETQYF
TRBJ1-1,-,TRBV6-5,few,TGTGCCAGCAGTTACGACAGTTTGAACACTGAAGCTTTCTTT,CASSYDSLNTEAFF
TRBJ1-3,-,TRBV7-3,-,TGTGCCAGCAGCTCCGTACACGGAAACACCATATATTTT,CASSSVHGNTIYF
TRBJ2-3,TRBD1,TRBV5-1,-,TGCGCCAGCAGCCCCCACAGGGGTGGCACAGATACGCAGTATTTT,CASSPHRGGTDTQYF
TRBJ2-2,-,TRBV3-1/TRBV3-2,-,TGTGCCAGCAGCCACTCCTCCGTCGCCCCGAGCACCGGGGAGCTGTTTTTT,CASSHSSVAPSTGELFF
TRBJ1-6,TRBD1,TRBV7-3,-,TGTGCCAGCAGCTGGGGGACAGAAAATAATTCACCCCTCCACTTT,CASSWGTENNSPLHF
TRBJ2-1,TRBD2,TRBV28,-,TGTGCCAGCACCCAAAGGGGACTAGCGGGAGTATCCTACAATGAGCAGTTCTTC,CASTQRGLAGVSYNEQFF
TRBJ2-1,-,TRBV6-2/TRBV6-3,-,TGTGCCAGCAGTCAGAGATTACAGGAGAGATTTTACAATGAGCAGTTCTTC,CASSQRLQERFYNEQFF
TRBJ2-2,-,TRBV19,-,TGTGCCAGTAGCGCCGGGACTCCGAACACCGGGGAGCTGTTTTTT,CASSAGTPNTGELFF
TRBJ2-3,TRBD1,TRBV19,once,TGTGCCAGTAGTCAGACAGGGACACCCACAGATACGCAGTATTTT,CASSQTGTPTDTQYF
TRBJ2-5,TRBD1,TRBV11-2,-,TGTGCCAGCAGCTCCGGGACAGGCATGGAGACCCAGTACTTC,CASSSGTGMETQYF
TRBJ2-5,TRBD2,TRBV5-1,-,TGCGCCAGCAGCTTGTTACTAGCGGGAGAGCGAGAGACCCAGTACTTC,CASSLLLAGERETQYF
TRBJ2-2,-,TRBV7-3,-,TGTGCCAGCAGCCGCTCGGGACGGCCAAGGGGGGGTCCCGGGGAGCTGTTTTTT,CASSRSGRPRGGPGELFF
TRBJ2-1,TRBD2,TRBV18,-,TGTGCCAGCTCAATGTTAGCGGGAGGCGCCGACGATGAGCAGTTCTTC,CASSMLAGGADDEQFF
TRBJ2-7,TRBD2,TRBV27,few,TGTGCCAGCAGTTTACAGCTAGCGGGGCCTGAGTACGAGCAGTACTTC,CASSLQLAGPEYEQYF
TRBJ1-1,TRBD1,TRBV6-2/TRBV6-3,-,TGTGCCAGCAGTTGGACAGGGTTCACTGAAGCTTTCTTT,CASSWTGFTEAFF
TRBJ2-7,TRBD1,TRBV18,-,TGTGCCAGCTCACCTCTCCAGACCGGGACAGGGGTGTGGGAGCAGTACTTC,CASSPLQTGTGVWEQYF
TRBJ1-3,-,TRBV11-3,-,TGTGCCAGCAGCTTTTCTAGCTCTGGAAACACCATATATTTT,CASSFSSSGNTIYF
TRBJ1-1,-,TRBV6-2/TRBV6-3,-,TGTGCCAGCAGTTACCTGGACAGCAACACTGAAGCTTTCTTT,CASSYLDSNTEAFF
TRBJ2-2,TRBD2,TRBV9,once,TGTGCCAGCAGCCCTAGCGGTTACGGGGAGCTGTTTTTT,CASSPSGYGELFF
TRBJ2-5,TRBD1,TRBV10-3,-,TGTGCCACCTCCGGGACAGGAGCAGAGACCCAGTACTTC,CATSGTGAETQYF
TRBJ1-6,-,TRBV20-1,-,TGCAGTGCTAGTAGGGGTGCCGGCCGCCTCTCTAATTCACCCCTCCACTTT,CSASRGAGRLSNSPLHF
TRBJ1-1,-,TRBV15,-,TGTGCCACCAGCAGGGACTTTGGCGGCACTGAAGCTTTCTTT,CATSRDFGGTEAFF
TRBJ1-2,-,TRBV27,-,TGTGCCAGCAGTACCTCGTCAGGGGCTGGATATGGCTACACCTTC,CASSTSSGAGYGYTF
TRBJ1-1,-,TRBV6-5,-,TGTGCCAGCAATAGACAGGCGAACACTGAAGCTTTCTTT,CASNRQANTEAFF
TRBJ2-7,-,TRBV19,-,TGTGCCAGTAGTTTGGGCAGGGTCTACGAGCAGTACTTC,CASSLGRVYEQYF
TRBJ1-5,-,TRBV6-5,-,TGTGCGATCAGAAGTGGACAGTATAGCAATCAGCCCCAGCATTTT,CAIRSGQYSNQPQHF
TRBJ1-1,TRBD1,TRBV19,-,TGTGCCAGCGCAGTCACAGGGGGAAAGAACACTGAAGCTTTCTTT,CASAVTGGKNTEAFF
TRBJ2-2,TRBD1,TRBV7-2,once,TGTGCCAGCAGAGGACAGGGGGCGAACACCGGGGAGCTGTTTTTT,CASRGQGANTGELFF
TRBJ2-3,-,TRBV29-1,-,TGCAGCGTTCATCAGGGATCCGATACGCAGTATTTT,CSVHQGSDTQYF
TRBJ2-2,TRBD2,TRBV5-4,once,TGTGCCAGCAGCTCCTACGGACTAGCGGGAGGGGGCGGGGAGCTGTTTTTT,CASSSYGLAGGGGELFF
TRBJ2-5,TRBD2,TRBV5-1,-,TGCGCCAGCAGCAAGGGACTAGCGTGGGAGACCCAGTACTTC,CASSKGLAWETQYF